This T cell receptor beta chain was retrieved from a study of shared clonotypes between healthy human individuals. Samples underwent the assay at deep level. Here immunoSEQ multiplex PCR was the method, and the copy in TCRdb shows in-frame clones only, minus some. The table has 2.3 million or so clones, more than 80% seen once. The CDR3 contains 14 residues. Looked up from germline, CDR1 is SGHNT and CDR2 is YYREEE (reference sequence). V lost 3 bases and J lost 0, with 4 bases in between. The J gene is TRBJ2-6, the V gene TRBV5-4; the D is unclear. Input material: naive CD4+ T cells from PBMCs. Subset meaning: CD45RA+ positively selected. The clonotype was recovered from a man aged 18 to 29 in good health. Some clones in this sample may be carry-over from other donors' samples. The CDR3: CASSSDSGANVLTF. The CDR3 coding sequence is TGTGCCAGCAGCTCCGACTCTGGGGCCAACGTCCTGACTTTC. Based on the CDR3 plus reference TRBV5-4 and TRBJ2-6, the full variable domain is ETGVTQSPTHLIKTRGQQVTLRCSSQSGHNTVSWYQQALGQGPQFIFQYYREEENGRGNFPPRFSGLQFPNYSSELNVNALELDDSALYLCASSSDSGANVLTFGAGSRLTVL.